This TCR beta chain stems from a study of T cell clonotyping in hematopoietic cell transplantation. For the study at large: Recipients' pretransplant samples followed cytoreduction.

Profiling relied on immunoSEQ multiplex PCR, and the TCRdb table lists in-frame clones only, not all of them. The data contain 49,000 or so clones, 80% to 85% of them singletons. CDR3 length: 14 amino acids. CDR1 and CDR2 from the germline V gene are MDHEN and SYDVKM. Described time point: recipient sample about 28 days before transplant, after cytoreduction. The clonotype originates from a man between 60 and 75 years old with myelodysplastic syndrome. Some clones in this sample may be carry-over from other donors' samples. The chain couples TRBV28 to TRBJ2-3; D is possibly TRBD1 or TRBD2 (6 bases each). The sample in question was peripheral blood mononuclear cells, obtained before stem cell transplant. CDR3 amino acids: CAIGGGLRTDTQYF. Here the CDR3 DNA reads TGTGCGATTGGTGGGGGGCTTCGCACAGATACGCAGTATTTT.